Below, one T cell receptor (beta chain) is given with its context. Under the authors' procedure: How many nucleated cells were present was estimated from reference gene primer amplification. Assay: immunoSEQ multiplex PCR; the TCRdb copy retains only in-frame clones and omits some. V and J calls plus clone size are reproduced from that table; the DNA served to infer D and trimming. The sample contains 140,000 or so clones, about 85% of which appear only once. This sample was taken from a study of blood T cell repertoires in COVID-19. Study details: The study drew acute and convalescent COVID-19 samples from the United States, Italy and Spain. PBMCs, B-cell-depleted T cells, or T cells were the source of the cDNA or gDNA that made up the material.

Seattle patients were enrolled during active infection and followed longitudinally. The TCR comes from a woman aged 70-85 years with COVID-19, enrolled during active disease. What was sequenced was peripheral blood.

The DNA for the CDR3 is TGTGCCAGCAGCTCTTTACCGGGGGGGACTGAAGCTTTCTTT. Its translation: CASSSLPGGTEAFF. The chain employs TRBV7-2 and TRBJ1-1; possible D gene TRBD1, 5 bases. The CDR3 loop spans 14 amino acids. Trimming stripped 4 bases from V and 5 bases from J, with 14 bases between. Looked up from germline, CDR1 is SGHTA and CDR2 is FQGNSA.